This T cell receptor (beta chain) was sequenced for a study of post-analysis software for immune sequencing data (dated by TCRdb to the mid-2010s). Regarding the research as a whole: Disease courses on record covered relapsing-remitting, secondary progressive and progressive-relapsing multiple sclerosis, though some patients had no subtype annotation. The multiple sclerosis patient repertoires were compared with more than 9 previously published healthy control repertoires from donors aged roughly 6 to 27 years. A subset of samples was prepared in parallel using single-end sample barcoding, then pooled and co-amplified after Illumina adapter ligation. Study-level results and caveats: Multiple sclerosis patients had significantly lower normalized Chao1 diversity than controls, a result that suggests substantial peripheral T-cell clonal expansion. Significantly higher frequencies in patients than in controls were found for five TRBV segments, including TRBV5-6, TRBV5-1 and TRBV20-1. The multiple sclerosis patient group was slightly younger than the control group. Direct clustering with F measure revealed strong co-clustering of samples prepared in the same batch, which led to a batch-effect correction.

The library was generated by PCR. The listed sequencing device is Illumina HiSeq 2500. To reduce PCR and sequencing biases, unique molecular identifiers were built into the TCR beta cDNA libraries. Per 1 to 10 million input T cells, 500,000 or so cDNA molecules were obtained, such that each molecule approximated one T cell. Patient libraries were prepared and sequenced with the same protocol used for the earlier healthy control dataset. Samples belonging to the same batch were prepared together, multiplexed and sequenced on a shared HiSeq lane. On the study's bioinformatics: MIGEC handled the raw barcoded reads, throwing out single-read molecular identifier groups before consensus assembly and CDR3 extraction. VDJtools was used for post-analysis of the clonotype tables, and diversity was normalized by down-sampling every dataset to the size of the smallest sample. To correct batch-related cross-sample contamination, repertoire overlap clustering matched CDR3 amino acid sequences but not nucleotide sequences. TCRdb reran the public reads through fastp at Q25 and MiXCR, keeping productive beta chains. Every distinct CDR3 protein forms one entry, paired with its most common genes and DNA. TCRdb's processing, not the authors' own work, is the source of the V and J calls. Recorded for this sample are 350,000 to 450,000 distinct CDR3 sequences; 30% to 45% of them occurred a single time. Of the sample, 13% falls within the top ten clones.

TCR beta repertoires were profiled from peripheral blood of roughly twelve young patients with multiple sclerosis to demonstrate the VDJtools post-analysis software. The multiple sclerosis patients were children and adolescents ranging in age from roughly 6 to 15 years. Regarding this clonotype: This receptor's antigen is unknown. Base qualities were left out, and no much larger clone turns up one base away.

The CDR3 has 16 amino acids, counting the end cysteine and phenylalanine. Kept here is only the CDR3 DNA, which spans 48 bases and is read in frame from base 1. CDR1 is given as MNHEY and CDR2 as SMNVEV, both from the germline V gene (reference sequence). V was cut back by 4 bases and J by 7 bases, leaving a gap of 19 bases between them. The chain is assembled from TRBV27 and TRBJ1-4; the D gene is not confidently resolved. This TCR was sampled from a girl under 18 with multiple sclerosis. The sample was blood. The CDR3 has the sequence CASSSIDRAKGEKLFF. The nucleotides read TGTGCCAGCAGTTCCATAGACCGGGCGAAAGGTGAAAAACTGTTTTTT.